The clone carrying this TCR beta chain appeared once. Its antigen is as yet unknown. Trimming cost V 4 bases and J 4 bases, with 7 bases left between them. CDR3 size: 12 residues. Germline V gene sequence: CDR1 MGHDK, CDR2 SYGVNS. Measured with immunoSEQ multiplex PCR; TCRdb has only the in-frame clones, and not every one. Of some 79,000 clones in the sample, over 75% were seen once. This specimen belongs to a study of T cell responses to AZD1222 COVID-19 vaccine. Study-wide findings and caveats: Of the AZD1222 recipients, only 5 to 7 were seropositive at baseline. The donors showed a predominance of white British ancestry and of females, with possible underestimation of clonal diversity.

The receptor was isolated from an adult who received the AZD1222 COVID-19 vaccine. This chain links TRBV25-1 with TRBJ1-1; TRBD1 is a possible D gene (6 bases). The source was peripheral blood, collected 28 days after the second AZD1222 dose. The CDR3 region has the DNA TGTGCCAGCAGTGGGACAGTCACTGAAGCTTTCTTT. Amino acids: CASSGTVTEAFF.